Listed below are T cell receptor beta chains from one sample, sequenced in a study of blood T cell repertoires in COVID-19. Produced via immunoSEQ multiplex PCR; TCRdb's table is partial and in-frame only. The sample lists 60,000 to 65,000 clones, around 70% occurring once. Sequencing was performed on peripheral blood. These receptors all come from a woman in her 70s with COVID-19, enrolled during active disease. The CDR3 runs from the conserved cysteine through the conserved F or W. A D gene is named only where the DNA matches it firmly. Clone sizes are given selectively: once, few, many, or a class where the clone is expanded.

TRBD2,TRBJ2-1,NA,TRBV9,CASSISGGVRSSYNEQFF,TGTGCCAGCAGCATTAGCGGGGGGGTTAGGAGCTCCTACAATGAGCAGTTCTTC
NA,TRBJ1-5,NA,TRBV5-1,CASSLEGGDSNQPQHF,TGCGCCAGCAGCTTGGAAGGCGGCGATAGCAATCAGCCCCAGCATTTT
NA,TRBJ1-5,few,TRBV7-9,CASSLGGEGNQPQHF,TGTGCCAGCAGCTTAGGAGGGGAGGGCAATCAGCCCCAGCATTTT
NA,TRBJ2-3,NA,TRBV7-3,CASSSIGGVAATQYF,TGTGCCAGCAGCTCCATAGGGGGGGTAGCAGCTACGCAGTATTTT
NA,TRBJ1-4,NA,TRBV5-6,CASSMTVATNEKLFF,TGTGCCAGCAGCATGACAGTTGCAACTAATGAAAAACTGTTTTTT
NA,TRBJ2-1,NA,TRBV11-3,CASSIQLATLYEQFF,TGTGCCAGCAGCATTCAACTAGCCACGCTTTATGAGCAGTTCTTC
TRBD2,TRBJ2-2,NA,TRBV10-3,CAISGLAGPSTGELFF,TGTGCCATCAGCGGACTAGCGGGGCCTTCTACCGGGGAGCTGTTTTTT
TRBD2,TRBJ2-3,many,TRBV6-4,CASSDGAGGRADTQYF,TGTGCCAGCAGTGACGGAGCGGGGGGTAGAGCAGATACGCAGTATTTT
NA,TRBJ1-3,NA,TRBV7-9,CASSLAGRGSSGNTIYF,TGTGCCAGCAGCTTAGCAGGGAGGGGGTCCTCTGGAAACACCATATATTTT
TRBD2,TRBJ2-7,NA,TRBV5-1,CASSATSGGPYEQYF,TGCGCCAGCAGCGCAACTAGCGGGGGACCCTACGAGCAGTACTTC
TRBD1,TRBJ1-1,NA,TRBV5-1,CASSGPGQGAMNTEAFF,TGCGCCAGCAGCGGGCCGGGACAGGGGGCCATGAACACTGAAGCTTTCTTT
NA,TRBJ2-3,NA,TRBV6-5,CATPSGSTDTQYF,TGTGCCACTCCGTCGGGGTCCACAGATACGCAGTATTTT
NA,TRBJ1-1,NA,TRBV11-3,CASSLDLGGRGTEAFF,TGTGCCAGCAGCTTAGACCTGGGGGGAAGGGGCACTGAAGCTTTCTTT
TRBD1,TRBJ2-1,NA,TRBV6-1,CASSDGAGGYNEQFF,TGTGCCAGCAGTGACGGGGCAGGGGGCTACAATGAGCAGTTCTTC
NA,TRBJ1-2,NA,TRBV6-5,CASSYGGGDGYTF,TGTGCCAGCAGTTACGGGGGAGGGGATGGCTACACCTTC
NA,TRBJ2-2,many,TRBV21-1,CASSNGESGTGELFF,TGTGCCAGCAGCAATGGGGAAAGCGGCACCGGGGAGCTGTTTTTT
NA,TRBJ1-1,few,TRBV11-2,CASSLVSGMNTEAFF,TGTGCCAGCAGCTTAGTGTCGGGGATGAACACTGAAGCTTTCTTT
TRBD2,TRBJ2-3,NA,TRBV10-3,CAISEGGGTDTQYF,TGTGCCATCAGTGAGGGCGGGGGTACAGATACGCAGTATTTT
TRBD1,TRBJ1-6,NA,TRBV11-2,CASSSRGQSSYNSPLHF,TGTGCCAGCAGCTCTAGGGGGCAAAGCTCCTATAATTCACCCCTCCACTTT
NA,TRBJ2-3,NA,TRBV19,CASMRDSSTDTQYF,TGTGCCAGTATGCGGGACAGTAGCACAGATACGCAGTATTTT
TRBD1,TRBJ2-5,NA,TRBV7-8,CASSLRAGTGQETQYF,TGTGCCAGCAGCTTGAGAGCCGGGACAGGGCAAGAGACCCAGTACTTC
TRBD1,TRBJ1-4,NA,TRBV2,CAGGTGSNEKLFF,TGTGCCGGAGGGACAGGGTCTAATGAAAAACTGTTTTTT
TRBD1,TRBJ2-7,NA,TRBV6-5,CASSYTDRVEQYF,TGTGCCAGCAGTTACACGGACAGGGTCGAGCAGTACTTC
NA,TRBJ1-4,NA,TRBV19,CASSARRAGTNEKLFF,TGTGCCAGTAGTGCCCGAAGGGCAGGGACAAACGAAAAACTGTTTTTT
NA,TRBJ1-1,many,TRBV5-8,CASSWGLETNTEAFF,TGTGCCAGCAGCTGGGGGCTCGAGACGAACACTGAAGCTTTCTTT
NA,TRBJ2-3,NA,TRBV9,CASSLGLETTDTQYF,TGTGCCAGCAGCCTAGGGCTTGAAACCACAGATACGCAGTATTTT
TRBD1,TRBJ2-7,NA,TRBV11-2,CASSPAGGHEQYF,TGTGCCAGCAGCCCGGCAGGGGGCCACGAGCAGTACTTC
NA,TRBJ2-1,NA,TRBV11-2,CASSWGVNEQFF,TGTGCCAGCAGCTGGGGAGTCAATGAGCAGTTCTTC
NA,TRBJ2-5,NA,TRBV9,CASSVGGLQETQYF,TGTGCCAGCAGCGTAGGTGGGCTACAAGAGACCCAGTACTTC
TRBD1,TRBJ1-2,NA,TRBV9,CASSAGQGALGGYTF,TGTGCCAGCAGCGCCGGACAGGGGGCATTAGGGGGCTACACCTTC
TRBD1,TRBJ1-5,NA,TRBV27,CASSLRGQGGGGHQPQHF,TGTGCCAGCAGTTTACGTGGACAGGGAGGTGGTGGACATCAGCCCCAGCATTTT
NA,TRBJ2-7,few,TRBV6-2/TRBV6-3,CASSYVVGGPSYEQYF,TGTGCCAGCAGTTACGTCGTAGGGGGACCATCCTACGAGCAGTACTTC
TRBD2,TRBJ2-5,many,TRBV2,CASRGTSGGRGTQYF,TGTGCCAGCAGGGGTACTAGCGGGGGCCGGGGGACCCAGTACTTC
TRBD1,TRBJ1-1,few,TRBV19,CASRDRPQGANTEAFF,TGTGCCAGTAGGGACCGACCACAGGGGGCGAACACTGAAGCTTTCTTT
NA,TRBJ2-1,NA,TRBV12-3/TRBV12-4,CASSGPNEQFF,TGTGCCAGCAGTGGGCCGAATGAGCAGTTCTTC
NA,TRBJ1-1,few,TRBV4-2,CASSLRRGEAFF,TGTGCCAGCAGCCTTCGGAGGGGTGAAGCTTTCTTT
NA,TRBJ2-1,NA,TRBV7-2,CASSLGPVGNEQFF,TGTGCCAGCAGCTTAGGCCCTGTCGGGAATGAGCAGTTCTTC